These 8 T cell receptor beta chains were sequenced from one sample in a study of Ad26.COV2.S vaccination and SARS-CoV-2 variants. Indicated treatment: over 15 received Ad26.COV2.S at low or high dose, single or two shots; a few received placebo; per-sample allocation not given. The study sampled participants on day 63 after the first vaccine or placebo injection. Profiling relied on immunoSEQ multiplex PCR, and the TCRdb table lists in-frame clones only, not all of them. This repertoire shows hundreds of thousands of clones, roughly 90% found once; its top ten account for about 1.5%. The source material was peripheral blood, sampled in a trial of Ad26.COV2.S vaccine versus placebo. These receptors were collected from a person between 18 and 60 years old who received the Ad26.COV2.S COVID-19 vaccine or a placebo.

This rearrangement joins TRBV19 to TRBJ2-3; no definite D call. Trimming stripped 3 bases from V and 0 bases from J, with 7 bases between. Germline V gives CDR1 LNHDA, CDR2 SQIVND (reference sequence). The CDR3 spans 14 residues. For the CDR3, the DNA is TGTGCCAGTAGTATCGGTCCTAGCACAGATACGCAGTATTTT. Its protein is CASSIGPSTDTQYF.

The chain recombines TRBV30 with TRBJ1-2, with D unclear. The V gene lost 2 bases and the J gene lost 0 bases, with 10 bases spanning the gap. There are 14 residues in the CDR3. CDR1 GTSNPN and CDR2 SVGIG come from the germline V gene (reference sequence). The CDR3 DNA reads TGTGCCTGGAGTAGACGACTTTCTAACTATGGCTACACCTTC. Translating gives CAWSRRLSNYGYTF.

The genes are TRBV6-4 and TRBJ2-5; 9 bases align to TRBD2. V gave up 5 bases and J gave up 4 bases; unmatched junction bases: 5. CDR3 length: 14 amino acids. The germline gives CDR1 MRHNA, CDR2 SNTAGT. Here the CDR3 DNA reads TGTGCCAGCAGTAACGGGACTAGCTCAGAGACCCAGTACTTC. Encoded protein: CASSNGTSSETQYF.

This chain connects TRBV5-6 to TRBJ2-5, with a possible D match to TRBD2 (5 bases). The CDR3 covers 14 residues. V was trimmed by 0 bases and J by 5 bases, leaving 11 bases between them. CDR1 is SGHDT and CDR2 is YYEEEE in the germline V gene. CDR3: CASSLGRLGETQYF. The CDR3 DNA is TGTGCCAGCAGCTTGGGGAGGTTGGGGGAGACCCAGTACTTC.

The CDR3 DNA reads TGTGCCAGCAGTCGGGACAGGGTGGTCGGTGGCTACACCTTC. It specifies CASSRDRVVGGYTF. The V call is TRBV6-5, the J call TRBJ1-2; 9 bases map to TRBD1. With V trimmed by 5 bases and J by 7 bases, 8 bases remained unmatched. From germline, CDR1 is MNHEY and CDR2 SVGAGI. The CDR3 loop spans 14 amino acids.

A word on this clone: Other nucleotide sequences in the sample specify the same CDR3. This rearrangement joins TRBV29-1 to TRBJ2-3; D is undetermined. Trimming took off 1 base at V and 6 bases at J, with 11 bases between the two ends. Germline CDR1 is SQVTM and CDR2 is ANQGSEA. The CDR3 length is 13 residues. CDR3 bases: TGCAGCGTTGAAGGTCGCGCCACGGATACGCAGTATTTT. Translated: CSVEGRATDTQYF.

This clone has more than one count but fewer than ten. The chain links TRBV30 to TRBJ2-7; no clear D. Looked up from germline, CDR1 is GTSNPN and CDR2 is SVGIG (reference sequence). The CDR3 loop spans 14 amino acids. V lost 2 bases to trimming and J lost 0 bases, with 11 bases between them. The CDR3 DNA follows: TGTGCCTGGAGTATGGGCCTCTACTCCTACGAGCAGTACTTC. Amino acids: CAWSMGLYSYEQYF.

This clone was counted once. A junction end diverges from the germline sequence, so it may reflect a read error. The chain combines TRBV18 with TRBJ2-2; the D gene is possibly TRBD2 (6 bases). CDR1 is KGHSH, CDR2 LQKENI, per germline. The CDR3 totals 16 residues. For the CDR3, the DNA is TGTGCCAGCTCAGCCCCGGGACTCCCGAAGACCGGGGAGCTGTTTTTT. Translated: CASSAPGLPKTGELFF.